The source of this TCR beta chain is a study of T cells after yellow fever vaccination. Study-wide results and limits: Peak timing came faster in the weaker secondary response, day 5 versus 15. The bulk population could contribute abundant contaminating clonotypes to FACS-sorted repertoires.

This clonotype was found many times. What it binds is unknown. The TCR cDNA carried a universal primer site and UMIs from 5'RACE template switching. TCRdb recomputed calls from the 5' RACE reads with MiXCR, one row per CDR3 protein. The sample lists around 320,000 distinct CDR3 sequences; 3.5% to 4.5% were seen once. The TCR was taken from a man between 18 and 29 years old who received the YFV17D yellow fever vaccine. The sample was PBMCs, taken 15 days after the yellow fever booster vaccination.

The CDR3 here is CASSRGEMTEAFF. For the CDR3, the DNA is TGCGCCAGCTCGAGGGGGGAGATGACTGAAGCTTTCTTT. The V and J genes are TRBV5-1 and TRBJ1-1, with a weak D call TRBD1 (6 bases). The CDR3 is 13 residues long. Trimming removed 7 bases from V and 5 bases from J, with 15 bases in between. Germline V gene sequence: CDR1 SGHRS, CDR2 YFSETQ.